One T cell receptor (beta chain) is described in this entry. Its antigen is unknown. The entry originates in a study of T cell responses to AZD1222 COVID-19 vaccine. Combined were second doses at about 4 or about 12 weeks. Only in-frame clones appear in the TCRdb table, and some are missing; sequencing was by immunoSEQ multiplex PCR. The sample contains 100,000 to 150,000 clones, roughly 92% of which appear only once. Study conclusions and caveats: Receipt of two AZD1222 doses was followed by a rise in Spike-specific TCR breadth and depth. Unmutated variant regions are reportedly targeted by nearly half of spike-specific TCRs. It should be noted that donors were predominantly white British and more often female, and clonal diversity was possibly underestimated.

The CDR3 totals 15 residues. V was cut by 6 bases and J by 7 bases, with 18 bases left in between. The germline CDR1 and CDR2 sequences are LGHDT and YNNKEL (reference sequence). The genes are TRBV3-1 (or the pseudogene TRBV3-2) and TRBJ2-2, with D possibly called TRBD1 or TRBD2 (6 bases each). The source material was peripheral blood, sampled 28 days after the second AZD1222 dose. The TCR sequence derives from an adult who received the AZD1222 COVID-19 vaccine. The CDR3 protein is CASSLWGAVGGELFF. CDR3 DNA: TGTGCCAGCAGTCTCTGGGGGGCAGTTGGCGGGGAGCTGTTTTTT.